A single sample is the source of the 14 T cell receptor beta chains below, sequenced in a study of blood T cell repertoires in COVID-19. TCRdb's table, derived via immunoSEQ multiplex PCR, lists solely in-frame clones and lacks some. The sample contains about 360,000 clones, about 86% of which appear only once. The sample taken for sequencing was peripheral blood. Every receptor here comes from a woman aged 55-69 years with COVID-19, enrolled during active disease.

The chain combines TRBV7-2 with TRBJ1-1, with D possibly being TRBD1 (5 bases). The CDR3 contains 15 residues. Germline V gives CDR1 SGHTA, CDR2 FQGNSA. Trimming removed 1 base from V and 6 bases from J, with 15 bases in between. The CDR3 DNA sequence: TGTGCCAGCAGCTTAGAGGGGAGGATAGGTTCTGAAGCTTTCTTT. Its protein is CASSLEGRIGSEAFF.

The rearrangement uses TRBV6-6 and TRBJ2-2; 8 positions match TRBD2. CDR1 and CDR2 from the germline V gene are MNHNY and SVGAGI (reference sequence). CDR3 length equals 16 residues. The V and J ends lost 0 bases and 5 bases, in that order; junction bases with no gene match: 5. The CDR3 DNA reads as TGTGCCAGCAGTTACTCTCCCGGGACTAGGACCGGGGAGCTGTTTTTT. This sequence encodes CASSYSPGTRTGELFF.

The chain has TRBV4-1 and TRBJ2-3; D ambiguous. The V end was cut by 4 bases, the J end by 2 bases, with 7 bases between. The CDR3 loop spans 13 amino acids. Germline CDR1 is MGHRA and CDR2 is YSYEKL. The CDR3 here is CASSPRLTDTQYF. In DNA, the CDR3 is TGCGCCAGCAGCCCGAGACTCACAGATACGCAGTATTTT.

J is TRBJ2-7 and V is TRBV27; 9 bases are a match to TRBD2. The germline V gene has CDR1 MNHEY and CDR2 SMNVEV (reference sequence). After removal of 4 bases from V and 3 bases from J, the junction contained 4 bases not matched to a gene. This CDR3 spans 14 amino acids. The CDR3 reads CASSSQRGDYEQYF. In DNA form, the CDR3 reads TGTGCCAGCAGTTCACAGCGGGGGGACTACGAGCAGTACTTC.

The chain links TRBV5-8 to TRBJ2-3; 10 nucleotides align to TRBD1. CDR3 length: 16 residues. Per the germline V gene, CDR1 is SGHTS and CDR2 is YDEGEE. The V segment lost 6 bases and the J segment 5 bases; nucleotides outside the gene matches: 12. CDR3 amino acids: CASTFRPGQGIDTQYF. The CDR3 nucleotides read TGTGCCAGCACCTTCCGACCGGGACAGGGGATAGATACGCAGTATTTT.

The gene calls are TRBV5-1 and TRBJ1-1, with 10 positions matching TRBD1. The CDR3 is 14 amino acids. V lost 4 bases to trimming and J lost 1 base; unmatched junction nucleotides: 1. Germline-derived CDR1 and CDR2 are SGHRS and YFSETQ. CDR3 sequence (DNA): TGCGCCAGCAGCGGACAGGGGGGGAACACTGAAGCTTTCTTT. Protein sequence: CASSGQGGNTEAFF.

V usage is TRBV6-5 and J usage is TRBJ2-4; TRBD2 agrees at 9 bases. The CDR3 runs to 15 residues. V was clipped by 7 bases and J by 9 bases; unmatched bases: 13. Germline CDR1 MNHEY, CDR2 SVGAGI. This CDR3 is CASTGGGGGYGIQYF. DNA of the CDR3: TGTGCCAGCACCGGCGGCGGGGGGGGTTACGGCATTCAGTACTTC.

J is TRBJ1-4 and V is TRBV19; 7 positions agree with TRBD1. The CDR3 has 13 residues. Germline V gives CDR1 LNHDA, CDR2 SQIVND (reference sequence). J was trimmed by 8 bases and V by 5 bases; bases with no gene match: 5. In DNA, the CDR3 is TGTGCCAGTAGTCTACAGGGGACCGAAAAACTGTTTTTT. Translating gives CASSLQGTEKLFF.

The CDR3 DNA reads as TGTGCCAGCAGGATAGGACTAGAAGAGACCCAGTACTTC. It codes for CASRIGLEETQYF. The chain joins TRBV3-1 (or the pseudogene TRBV3-2) to TRBJ2-5, with 7 nucleotides matching TRBD2. V trimming: 6 bases; J trimming: 3 bases; junction bases outside the gene matches: 4. CDR1 and CDR2 (germline): LGHDT, YNNKEL (reference sequence). The CDR3 has 13 amino acids.

V usage is TRBV2 and J usage is TRBJ2-7; D is undetermined. The CDR3 is 13 residues long. Germline loops: CDR1 SNHLY, CDR2 FYNNEI. The V and J ends lost 5 bases and 3 bases respectively, with 11 bases between them. The CDR3 bases are TGTGCCAGCAGTCGGTTGTACAGCTACGAGCAGTACTTC. Protein: CASSRLYSYEQYF.

The chain recombines TRBV13 with TRBJ2-6, with 8 bases identical to TRBD1. Per the germline V gene, CDR1 is PRHDT and CDR2 is FYEKMQ (reference sequence). The CDR3 sequence is 17 residues long. V lost 4 bases, J lost 3 bases, and 8 bases stayed unmatched. In nucleotides, the CDR3 is TGTGCCAGCAGCTGGCGGGCAGGGGGCCTTGGGGCCAACGTCCTGACTTTC. Protein product: CASSWRAGGLGANVLTF. Using reference TRBV13 and TRBJ2-6 for the parts outside the CDR3, the full variable domain is AAGVIQSPRHLIKEKRETATLKCYPIPRHDTVYWYQQGPGQDPQFLISFYEKMQSDKGSIPDRFSAQQFSDYHSELNMSSLELGDSALYFCASSWRAGGLGANVLTFGAGSRLTVL.

The V gene is TRBV30, the J gene TRBJ1-1; D call uncertain. The V end was cut by 4 bases, the J end by 4 bases, with 7 bases between. Per the germline V gene, CDR1 is GTSNPN and CDR2 is SVGIG (reference sequence). CDR3 length: 11 amino acids. This CDR3 is CAWNRATEAFF. CDR3 coding DNA: TGTGCCTGGAACCGAGCCACTGAAGCTTTCTTT. Based on the CDR3 plus reference TRBV30 and TRBJ1-1, the full variable domain is SQTIHQWPATLVQPVGSPLSLECTVEGTSNPNLYWYRQAAGRGLQLLFYSVGIGQISSEVPQNLSASRPQDRQFILSSKKLLLSDSGFYLCAWNRATEAFFGQGTRLTVV.

This clone was recorded once. The chain joins TRBV30 to TRBJ2-2; 7 bases map to TRBD2. CDR1 is GTSNPN, CDR2 SVGIG, per germline (reference sequence). This CDR3 is 14 amino acids long. J lost 6 bases, V lost 3 bases, and 7 bases had no gene match. CDR3 sequence reads: CAWSGRGGAGELFF. The CDR3 DNA sequence: TGTGCCTGGAGCGGTAGGGGAGGGGCCGGGGAGCTGTTTTTT.

The V call is TRBV2, the J call TRBJ1-5, with D possibly matching TRBD1 (6 bases). The V gene lost 6 bases and the J gene lost 2 bases, with 17 bases spanning the gap. Looked up from germline, CDR1 is SNHLY and CDR2 is FYNNEI. This CDR3 has 16 residues. This chain's CDR3 is CASRRSGGAGNQPQHF. CDR3 DNA sequence: TGTGCCAGCAGGAGGAGCGGGGGGGCTGGCAATCAGCCCCAGCATTTT.